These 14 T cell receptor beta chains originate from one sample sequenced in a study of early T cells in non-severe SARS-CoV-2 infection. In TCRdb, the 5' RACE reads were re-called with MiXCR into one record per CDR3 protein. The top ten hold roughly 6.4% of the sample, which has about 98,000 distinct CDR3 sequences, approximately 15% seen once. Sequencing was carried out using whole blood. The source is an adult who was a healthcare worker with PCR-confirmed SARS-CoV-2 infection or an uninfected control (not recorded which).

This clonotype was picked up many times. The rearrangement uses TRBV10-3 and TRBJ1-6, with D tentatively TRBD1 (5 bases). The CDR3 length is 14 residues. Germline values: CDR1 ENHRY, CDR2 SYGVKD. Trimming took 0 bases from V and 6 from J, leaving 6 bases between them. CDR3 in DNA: TGTGCCATCAGTGAGTCCGGGACTAATTCACCCCTCCACTTT. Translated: CAISESGTNSPLHF.

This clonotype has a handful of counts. The CDR3 sequence: CASSATGRYEQYF. The DNA for the CDR3 is TGTGCCAGTAGTGCTACGGGCCGCTACGAGCAGTACTTC. The chain couples TRBV19 to TRBJ2-7; unclear D gene. The CDR3 runs to 13 residues. Germline CDR1 is LNHDA and CDR2 is SQIVND (reference sequence). V gave up 5 bases and J gave up 3 bases, with 11 bases separating them.

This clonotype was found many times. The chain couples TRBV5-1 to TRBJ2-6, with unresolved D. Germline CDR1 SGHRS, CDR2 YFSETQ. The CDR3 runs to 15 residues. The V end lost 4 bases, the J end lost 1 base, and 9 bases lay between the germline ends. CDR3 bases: TGCGCCAGCAGCCCTGCCAGGTCTGGGGCCAACGTCCTGACTTTC. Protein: CASSPARSGANVLTF.

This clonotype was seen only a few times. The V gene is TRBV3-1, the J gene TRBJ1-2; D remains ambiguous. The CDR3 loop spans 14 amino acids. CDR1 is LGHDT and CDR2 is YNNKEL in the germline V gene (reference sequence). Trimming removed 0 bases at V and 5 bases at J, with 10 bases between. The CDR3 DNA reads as TGTGCCAGCAGCCAAGATGTGCGCCTTTATGGCTACACCTTC. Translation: CASSQDVRLYGYTF. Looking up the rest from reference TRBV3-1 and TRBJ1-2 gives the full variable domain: DTAVSQTPKYLVTQMGNDKSIKCEQNLGHDTMYWYKQDSKKFLKIMFSYNNKELIINETVPNRFSPKSPDKAHLNLHINSLELGDSAVYFCASSQDVRLYGYTFGSGTRLTVV.

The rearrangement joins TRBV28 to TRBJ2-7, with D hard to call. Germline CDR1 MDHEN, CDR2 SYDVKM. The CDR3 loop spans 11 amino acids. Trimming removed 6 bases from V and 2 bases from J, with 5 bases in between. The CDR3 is CASRTAYEQYF. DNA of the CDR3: TGTGCCAGCAGAACTGCCTACGAGCAGTACTTC.

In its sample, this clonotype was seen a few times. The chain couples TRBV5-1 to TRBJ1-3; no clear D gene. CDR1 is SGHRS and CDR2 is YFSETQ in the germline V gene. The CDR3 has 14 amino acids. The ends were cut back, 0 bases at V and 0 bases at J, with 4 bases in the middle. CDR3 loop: CASSLGDSGNTIYF. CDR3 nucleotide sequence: TGCGCCAGCAGCTTGGGGGACTCTGGAAACACCATATATTTT. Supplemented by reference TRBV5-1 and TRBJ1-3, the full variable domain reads KAGVTQTPRYLIKTRGQQVTLSCSPISGHRSVSWYQQTPGQGLQFLFEYFSETQRNKGNFPGRFSGRQFSNSRSEMNVSTLELGDSALYLCASSLGDSGNTIYFGEGSWLTVV.

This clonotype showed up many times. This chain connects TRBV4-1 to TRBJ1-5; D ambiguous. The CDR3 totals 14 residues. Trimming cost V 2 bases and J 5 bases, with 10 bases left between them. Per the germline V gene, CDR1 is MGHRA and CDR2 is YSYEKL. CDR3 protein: CASSQLTRHQPQHF. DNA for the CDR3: TGCGCCAGCAGCCAACTTACCCGTCATCAGCCCCAGCATTTT.

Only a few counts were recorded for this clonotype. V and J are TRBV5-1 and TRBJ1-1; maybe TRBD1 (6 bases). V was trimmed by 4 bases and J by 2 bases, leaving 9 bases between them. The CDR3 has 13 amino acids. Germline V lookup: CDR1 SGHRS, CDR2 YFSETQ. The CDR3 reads CASSKDSNTEAFF. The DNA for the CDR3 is TGCGCCAGCAGCAAGGACAGTAACACTGAAGCTTTCTTT.

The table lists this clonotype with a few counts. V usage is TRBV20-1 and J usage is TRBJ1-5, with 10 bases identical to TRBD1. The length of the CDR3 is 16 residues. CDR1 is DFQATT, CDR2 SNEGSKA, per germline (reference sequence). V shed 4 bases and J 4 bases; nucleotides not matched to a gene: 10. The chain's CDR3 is CSAIPGQGRSNQPQHF. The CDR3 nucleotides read TGCAGTGCTATCCCGGGACAGGGGCGAAGTAATCAGCCCCAGCATTTT.

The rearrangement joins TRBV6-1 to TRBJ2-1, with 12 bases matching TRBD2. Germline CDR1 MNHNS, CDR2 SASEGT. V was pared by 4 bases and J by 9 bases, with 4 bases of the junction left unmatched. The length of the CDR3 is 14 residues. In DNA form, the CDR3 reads TGTGCCAGCAGTGCTAGCGGGAGGGGCGGTGAGCAGTTCTTC. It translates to CASSASGRGGEQFF.

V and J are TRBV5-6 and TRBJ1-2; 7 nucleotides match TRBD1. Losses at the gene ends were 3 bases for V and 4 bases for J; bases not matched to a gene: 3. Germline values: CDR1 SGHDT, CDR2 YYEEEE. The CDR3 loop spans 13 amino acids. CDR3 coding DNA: TGTGCCAGCAGCTCCAACAGGGGCTATGGCTACACCTTC. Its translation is CASSSNRGYGYTF.

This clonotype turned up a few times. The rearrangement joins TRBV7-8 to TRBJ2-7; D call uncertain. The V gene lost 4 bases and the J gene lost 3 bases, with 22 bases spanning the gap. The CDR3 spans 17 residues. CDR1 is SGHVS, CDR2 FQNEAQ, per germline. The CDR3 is CASSSGPGGRLVYEQYF. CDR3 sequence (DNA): TGTGCCAGCAGCTCCGGTCCCGGCGGCCGACTGGTCTACGAGCAGTACTTC.

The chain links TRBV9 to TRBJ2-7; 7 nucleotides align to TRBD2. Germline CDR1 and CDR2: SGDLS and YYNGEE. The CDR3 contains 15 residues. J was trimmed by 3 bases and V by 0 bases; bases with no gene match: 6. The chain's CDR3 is CASSVGPGGSYEQYF. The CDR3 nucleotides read TGTGCCAGCAGCGTAGGCCCGGGGGGAAGCTACGAGCAGTACTTC.

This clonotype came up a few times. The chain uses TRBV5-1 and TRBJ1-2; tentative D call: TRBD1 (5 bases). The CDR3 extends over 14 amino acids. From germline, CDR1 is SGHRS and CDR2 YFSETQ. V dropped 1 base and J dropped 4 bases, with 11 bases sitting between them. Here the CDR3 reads CASSLLVGTYGYTF. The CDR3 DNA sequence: TGCGCCAGCAGCTTGTTGGTAGGGACCTATGGCTACACCTTC.